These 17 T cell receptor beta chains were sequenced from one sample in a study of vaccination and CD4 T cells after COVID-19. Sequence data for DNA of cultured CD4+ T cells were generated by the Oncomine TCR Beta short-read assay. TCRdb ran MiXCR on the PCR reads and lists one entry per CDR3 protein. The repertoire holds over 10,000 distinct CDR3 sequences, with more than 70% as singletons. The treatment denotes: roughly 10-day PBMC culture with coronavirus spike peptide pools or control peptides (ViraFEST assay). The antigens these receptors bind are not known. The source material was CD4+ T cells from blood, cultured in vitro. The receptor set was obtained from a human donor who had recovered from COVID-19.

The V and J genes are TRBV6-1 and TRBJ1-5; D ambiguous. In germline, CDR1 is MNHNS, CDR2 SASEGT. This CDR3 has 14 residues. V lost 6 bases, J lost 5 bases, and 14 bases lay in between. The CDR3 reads CASRLTSGDQPQHF. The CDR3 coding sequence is TGTGCCAGCAGATTAACGTCCGGCGATCAGCCCCAGCATTTT.

The CDR3 sequence: CAWSVVGTKYNEQFF. The CDR3 DNA reads as TGTGCCTGGAGTGTGGTAGGGACGAAGTACAATGAGCAGTTCTTC. V gene TRBV30 combines with J gene TRBJ2-1; either TRBD1 or TRBD2 may supply D (5 bases each). V was trimmed by 0 bases and J by 4 bases, leaving 13 bases between them. The germline CDR1 and CDR2 sequences are GTSNPN and SVGIG (reference sequence). The CDR3 runs 15 residues.

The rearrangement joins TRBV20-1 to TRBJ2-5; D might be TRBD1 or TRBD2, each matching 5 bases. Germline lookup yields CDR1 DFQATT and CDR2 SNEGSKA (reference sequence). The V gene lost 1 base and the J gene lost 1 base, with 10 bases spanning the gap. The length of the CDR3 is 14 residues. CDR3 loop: CSARVPGPQETQYF. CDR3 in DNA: TGCAGTGCTAGAGTCCCGGGACCCCAAGAGACCCAGTACTTC.

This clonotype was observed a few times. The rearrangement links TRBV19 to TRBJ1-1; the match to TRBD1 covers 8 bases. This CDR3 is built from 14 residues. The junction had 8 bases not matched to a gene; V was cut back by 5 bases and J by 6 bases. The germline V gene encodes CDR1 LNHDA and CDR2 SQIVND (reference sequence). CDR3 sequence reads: CASSAPDRGAEAFF. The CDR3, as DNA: TGTGCCAGTAGTGCCCCCGACAGGGGCGCTGAAGCTTTCTTT.

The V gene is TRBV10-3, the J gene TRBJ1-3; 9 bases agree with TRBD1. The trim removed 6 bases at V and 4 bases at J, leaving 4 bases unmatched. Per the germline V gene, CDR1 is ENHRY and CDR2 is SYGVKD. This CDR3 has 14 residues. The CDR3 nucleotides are TGTGCCATCAGACAGGGGGCAGGGGGAAACACCATATATTTT. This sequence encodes CAIRQGAGGNTIYF.

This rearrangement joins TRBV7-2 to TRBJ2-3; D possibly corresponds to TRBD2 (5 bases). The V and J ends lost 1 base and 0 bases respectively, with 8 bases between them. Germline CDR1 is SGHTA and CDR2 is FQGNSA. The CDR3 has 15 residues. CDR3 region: CASSLGLASTDTQYF. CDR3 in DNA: TGTGCCAGCAGCTTAGGGCTAGCCAGCACAGATACGCAGTATTTT.

The DNA for the CDR3 is TGTGCCAGCAGTTACTCGAATCAGGCAGGGGGCGCCCGGGGTGGCTACACCTTC. Amino acids: CASSYSNQAGGARGGYTF. This rearrangement joins TRBV6-5 to TRBJ1-2; 8 bases are shared with TRBD1. Unmatched junction bases numbered 16, after V lost 0 bases and J lost 7 bases. This CDR3 has 18 amino acids. Germline CDR1 and CDR2: MNHEY and SVGAGI.

CDR3 sequence reads: CASSLLGGGANVLTF. The CDR3 DNA sequence: TGTGCCAGCAGTTTATTAGGTGGGGGGGCCAACGTCCTGACTTTC. The chain combines TRBV28 with TRBJ2-6, with D unresolved. The germline gives CDR1 MDHEN, CDR2 SYDVKM. V was trimmed by 1 base and J by 4 bases, leaving 8 bases between them. The CDR3 contains 15 residues.

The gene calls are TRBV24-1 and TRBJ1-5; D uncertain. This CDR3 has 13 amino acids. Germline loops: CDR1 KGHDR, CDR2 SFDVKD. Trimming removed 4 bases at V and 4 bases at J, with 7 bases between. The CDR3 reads CATSDRDNQPQHF. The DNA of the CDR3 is TGTGCCACCAGTGACCGCGATAATCAGCCCCAGCATTTT.

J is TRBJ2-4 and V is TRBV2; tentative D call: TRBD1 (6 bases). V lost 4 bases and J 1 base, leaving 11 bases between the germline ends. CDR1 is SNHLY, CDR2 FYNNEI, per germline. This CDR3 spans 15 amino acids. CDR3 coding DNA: TGTGCCAGCAGTGGGACAGCAGGGGCCAAAAACATTCAGTACTTC. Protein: CASSGTAGAKNIQYF.

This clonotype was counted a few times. The CDR3 sequence is CASSLVQGGVEKLFF. CDR3 DNA: TGTGCCAGCAGCTTAGTTCAGGGAGGAGTTGAAAAACTGTTTTTT. This sequence joins TRBV7-2 and TRBJ1-4, with D possibly TRBD1 on 5 matching bases. The germline CDR1 and CDR2 sequences are SGHTA and FQGNSA. With 1 base removed from V and 7 bases from J, the gap between germline ends came to 13 bases. The CDR3 is made up of 15 amino acids. The whole variable domain, remainder taken from reference TRBV7-2 and TRBJ1-4, is GAGVSQSPSNKVTEKGKDVELRCDPISGHTALYWYRQSLGQGLEFLIYFQGNSAPDKSGLPSDRFSAERTGGSVSTLTIQRTQQEDSAVYLCASSLVQGGVEKLFFGSGTQLSVL.

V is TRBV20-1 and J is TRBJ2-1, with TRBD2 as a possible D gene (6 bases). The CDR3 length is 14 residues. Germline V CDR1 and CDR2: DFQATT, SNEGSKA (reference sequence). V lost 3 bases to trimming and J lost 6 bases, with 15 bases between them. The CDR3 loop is CSASVGSSFNEQFF. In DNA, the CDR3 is TGCAGTGCTAGTGTCGGGAGCTCTTTCAATGAGCAGTTCTTC.

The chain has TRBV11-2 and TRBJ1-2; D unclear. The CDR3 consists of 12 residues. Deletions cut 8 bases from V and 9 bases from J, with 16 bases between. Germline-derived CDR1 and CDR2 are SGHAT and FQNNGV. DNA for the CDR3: TGTGCCAGCCGCACCTCGTTAGGGAGCTACACCTTC. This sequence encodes CASRTSLGSYTF.

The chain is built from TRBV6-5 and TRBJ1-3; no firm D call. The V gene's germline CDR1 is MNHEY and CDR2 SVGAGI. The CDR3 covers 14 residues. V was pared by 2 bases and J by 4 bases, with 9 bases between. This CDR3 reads CASSYKTRGNTIYF. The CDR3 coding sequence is TGTGCCAGCAGTTACAAGACACGCGGAAACACCATATATTTT.

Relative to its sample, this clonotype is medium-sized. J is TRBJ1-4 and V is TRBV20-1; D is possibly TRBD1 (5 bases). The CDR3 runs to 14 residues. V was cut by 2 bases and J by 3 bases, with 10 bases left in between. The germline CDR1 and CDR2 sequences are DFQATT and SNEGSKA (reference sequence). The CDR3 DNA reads TGCAGTGCTAGACAGGGCGCATCTAATGAAAAACTGTTTTTT. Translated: CSARQGASNEKLFF.

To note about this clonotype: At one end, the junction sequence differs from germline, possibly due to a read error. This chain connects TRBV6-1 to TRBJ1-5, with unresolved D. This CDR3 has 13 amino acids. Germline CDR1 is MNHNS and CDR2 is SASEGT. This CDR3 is CASSLQSNQPQHF. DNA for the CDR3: TGTGCCAGCAGCCTGCAAAGCAACCAGCCCCAGCATTTT.

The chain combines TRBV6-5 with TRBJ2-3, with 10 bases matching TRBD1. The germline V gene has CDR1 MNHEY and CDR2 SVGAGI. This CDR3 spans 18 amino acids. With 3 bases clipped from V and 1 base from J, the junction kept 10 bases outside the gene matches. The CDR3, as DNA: TGTGCCAGCAGTTATCGGACAGGGGGTGAGTATTGCACAGATACGCAGTATTTT. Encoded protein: CASSYRTGGEYCTDTQYF.